A single sample gave rise to the 9 T cell receptor beta chains below, sequenced in a study of CD8 T cells in Susac syndrome. Reverse transcription used roughly 0.45 to 1 ug RNA and random hexamers. TCRdb called the immunoSEQ multiplex PCR reads again in MiXCR, with one record for every CDR3 protein. The sample records about 47,000 distinct CDR3 sequences, roughly 92% being singletons. Specimen: CD8+ T cells from PBMCs. These receptors all come from a human donor in good health.

The chain uses TRBV20-1 and TRBJ2-1; 9 bases line up with TRBD2. J gave up 0 bases and V 5 bases, and 11 bases lay outside the gene matches. The CDR3 loop spans 17 amino acids. CDR1 DFQATT and CDR2 SNEGSKA come from the germline V gene (reference sequence). In DNA, the CDR3 is TGCAGTGCTGTAGCGGGGGAATATACCGCCTCCTACAATGAGCAGTTCTTC. This gives the protein CSAVAGEYTASYNEQFF.

The J gene is TRBJ2-7, the V gene TRBV18; either TRBD1 or TRBD2 may fit D (5 bases each). Per the germline V gene, CDR1 is KGHSH and CDR2 is LQKENI. The V end lost 2 bases, the J end lost 3 bases, and 17 bases lay between the germline ends. The CDR3 runs 16 residues. CDR3 sequence: CASSPFDGDGVYEQYF. The CDR3 nucleotides are TGTGCCAGCTCACCATTCGACGGGGACGGAGTCTACGAGCAGTACTTC.

The gene calls are TRBV7-9 and TRBJ2-2; 8 bases fit TRBD1. Germline CDR1 SEHNR, CDR2 FQNEAQ (reference sequence). The CDR3 is 15 residues long. The ends lost 1 base at V and 5 bases at J; junction bases unmatched: 3. CDR3 coding DNA: TGTGCCAGCAGCTTAGAGTACAGGGGGACCGGGGAGCTGTTTTTT. This gives the protein CASSLEYRGTGELFF.

This clonotype was found once. The chain uses TRBV19 and TRBJ1-2, with 9 bases fitting TRBD1. After removal of 3 bases from V and 3 bases from J, the junction contained 14 bases not matched to a gene. The V gene's germline CDR1 is LNHDA and CDR2 SQIVND (reference sequence). The CDR3 is made up of 18 amino acids. This chain's CDR3 is CASSIPLGQGLFDYGYTF. The CDR3 DNA reads TGTGCCAGTAGTATCCCCCTGGGACAGGGACTCTTCGACTATGGCTACACCTTC. Full variable domain (rest looked up from reference TRBV19 and TRBJ1-2): DGGITQSPKYLFRKEGQNVTLSCEQNLNHDAMYWYRQDPGQGLRLIYYSQIVNDFQKGDIAEGYSVSREKKESFPLTVTSAQKNPTAFYLCASSIPLGQGLFDYGYTFGSGTRLTVV.

The chain joins TRBV6-5 to TRBJ1-2; D gene unclear. In germline, CDR1 is MNHEY, CDR2 SVGAGI. The CDR3 totals 14 residues. Trimming left V 0 bases short and J 6 bases short, with 11 bases between. The CDR3 bases are TGTGCCAGCAGTTACTCAGAGGGAGGTGATGGCTACACCTTC. This sequence encodes CASSYSEGGDGYTF.

The chain couples TRBV29-1 to TRBJ2-3, with TRBD1 matching 7 bases. The CDR3 runs 13 residues. The V and J ends lost 1 base and 6 bases, in that order; junction bases with no gene match: 4. The germline V gene has CDR1 SQVTM and CDR2 ANQGSEA. CDR3 sequence (DNA): TGCAGCGTTGAAGGGGGACAGAAGGATACGCAGTATTTT. It translates to CSVEGGQKDTQYF.

This rearrangement joins TRBV7-9 to TRBJ2-4, with 9 bases that match TRBD1. Germline CDR1 SEHNR, CDR2 FQNEAQ (reference sequence). This CDR3 has 17 residues. The trim removed 3 bases at V and 3 bases at J, leaving 9 bases unmatched. The CDR3 bases are TGTGCCAGCAGCTTTTCCGGGACAGGGAGCCACAAAAACATTCAGTACTTC. Protein: CASSFSGTGSHKNIQYF.

This sequence joins TRBV19 and TRBJ2-1, with D possibly TRBD2 on 6 matching bases. The CDR3 contains 17 residues. Germline lookup yields CDR1 LNHDA and CDR2 SQIVND (reference sequence). With 7 bases removed from V and 1 base from J, the gap between germline ends came to 20 bases. CDR3 nucleotide sequence: TGTGCCAGTACCAGTATTGGGGAGGCAGTTTCCTACAATGAGCAGTTCTTC. It yields the protein CASTSIGEAVSYNEQFF.

This rearrangement joins TRBV2 to TRBJ2-2; 11 bases map to TRBD2. The V gene's germline CDR1 is SNHLY and CDR2 FYNNEI. V trimming: 0 bases; J trimming: 8 bases; junction bases outside the gene matches: 11. The CDR3 extends over 18 amino acids. The CDR3 DNA reads as TGTGCCAGCAGTGAAGCGCCCTCTTCACTAGCGGGAGAGGGGGAGCTGTTTTTT. Its protein is CASSEAPSSLAGEGELFF.